The T cell receptor beta chain described here comes from a study of blood T cells in healthy people across ages. Study observations and caveats: While age rose, TCR beta diversity per million T cells dropped in a roughly linear way.

Then a second PCR, running about 7 to 11 cycles, was carried out with a sample-barcoded 5' primer and a J-beta primer mix. From the 5' RACE reads, TCRdb called clonotypes with MiXCR, one entry per CDR3 protein. Of 710,000 or so distinct CDR3 sequences detected, over 20% appear once; the ten largest clones hold 22%. This CDR3 has 16 amino acids. V trimming: 3 bases; J trimming: 1 base; junction bases outside the gene matches: 7. From germline, CDR1 is GTSNPN and CDR2 SVGIG (reference sequence). This clonotype was recorded a few times. Its target is unknown. J is TRBJ2-5 and V is TRBV30, with 11 positions matching TRBD2. This clonotype was obtained from a man between 65 and 79 years old in good health. Sequencing input: blood. The CDR3 bases are TGTGCCTGGAGGGGTCCGACTAGCGGGGTCCAAGAGACCCAGTACTTC. It translates to CAWRGPTSGVQETQYF.